This TCR beta chain was found in a study of shared clonotypes between healthy human individuals. Naive-designated CD8 cells lacked CD45RO, were positively enriched for CCR7, and omitted terminally differentiated effector memory CD45RA+ cells. A note on this clone: The antigen remains undetermined. A junction end diverges from the germline sequence, so it may reflect a read error.

Repertoires were generated with immunoSEQ multiplex PCR, while TCRdb's copy carries only in-frame clones and drops some. The sample carries millions of clones, 85% to 95% recorded once. Germline CDR1 reads SGHVS; CDR2 reads FNYEAQ. The CDR3 covers 12 residues. General study points: Naive CD4 clonotype sharing across four donors was approximately 5%.

The clonotype comes from a man aged 18 to 30 in good health. Some clones in this sample may be carry-over from other donors' samples. The chain combines TRBV7-6 with TRBJ2-1; no reliable D call. Sequenced material: naive CD8+ T cells from PBMCs. Here the CDR3 reads CASSWSSNEQFF. The CDR3 DNA reads as TGTGCCAGCAGCTGGTCCTCCAATGAGCAGTTCTTC.